This T cell receptor (beta chain) was recovered during a study of blood T cell repertoires in COVID-19. Study background: PBMCs, B-cell-depleted T cells, or T cells provided the cDNA or gDNA that made up the material.

Original processing methods: Reference gene primer amplification in the assay estimated nucleated cell counts. TCRdb's copy holds only in-frame clones and misses some; the assay was immunoSEQ multiplex PCR. The DNA was the basis for D and trimming; V, J and clone size are from that table. Of around 700,000 clones listed, around 90% are singletons. The germline CDR1 and CDR2 sequences are SGHTS and YDEGEE. Trimming took 0 bases from V and 7 from J, leaving 14 bases between them. The CDR3 has 14 residues. Sequencing was done on a sample of peripheral blood. The chain couples TRBV5-8 to TRBJ2-7, with a weak D call TRBD2 (5 bases). This receptor was obtained from a woman between 18 and 29 years old with acute or convalescent COVID-19. CDR3 sequence: CASSLAWQAEEQYF. CDR3 DNA sequence: TGTGCCAGCAGCTTGGCCTGGCAAGCGGAGGAGCAGTACTTC.